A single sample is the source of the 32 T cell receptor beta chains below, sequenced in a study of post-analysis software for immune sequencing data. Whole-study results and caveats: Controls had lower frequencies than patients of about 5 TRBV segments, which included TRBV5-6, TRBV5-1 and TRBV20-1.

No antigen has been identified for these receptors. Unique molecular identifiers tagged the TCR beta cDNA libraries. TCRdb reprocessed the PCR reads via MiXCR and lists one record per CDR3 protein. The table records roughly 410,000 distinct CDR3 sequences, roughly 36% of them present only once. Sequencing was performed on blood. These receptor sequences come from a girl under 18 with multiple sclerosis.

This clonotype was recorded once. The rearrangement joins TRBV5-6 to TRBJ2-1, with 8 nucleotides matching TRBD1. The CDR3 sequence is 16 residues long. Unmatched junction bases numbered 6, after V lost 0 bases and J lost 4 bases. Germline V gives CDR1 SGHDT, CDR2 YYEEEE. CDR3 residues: CASSLELGQAYNEQFF. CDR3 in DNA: TGTGCCAGCAGCTTGGAACTGGGACAGGCTTACAATGAGCAGTTCTTC.

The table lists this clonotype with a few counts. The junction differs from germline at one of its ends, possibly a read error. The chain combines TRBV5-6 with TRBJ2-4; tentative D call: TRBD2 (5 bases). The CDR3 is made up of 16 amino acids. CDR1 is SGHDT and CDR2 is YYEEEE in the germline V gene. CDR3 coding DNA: TGTGCCGGCAGCTGGGGAGTGAGGTCAGCCAAAAACATTCAGTACTTC. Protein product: CAGSWGVRSAKNIQYF.

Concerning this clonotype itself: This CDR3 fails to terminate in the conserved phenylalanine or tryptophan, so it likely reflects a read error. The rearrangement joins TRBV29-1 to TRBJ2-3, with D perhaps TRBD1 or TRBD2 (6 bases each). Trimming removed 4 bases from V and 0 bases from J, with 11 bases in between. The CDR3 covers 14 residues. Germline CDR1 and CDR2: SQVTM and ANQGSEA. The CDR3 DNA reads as TGCAGCGTTGGGAGGGGGGCTAGCACAGATACGCAGTATTCT. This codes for CSVGRGASTDTQYS.

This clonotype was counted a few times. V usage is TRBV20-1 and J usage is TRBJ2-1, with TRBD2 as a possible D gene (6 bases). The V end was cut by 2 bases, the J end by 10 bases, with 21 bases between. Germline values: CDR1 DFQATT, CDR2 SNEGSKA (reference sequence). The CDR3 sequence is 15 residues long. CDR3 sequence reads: CSARPPRGLHVEQFF. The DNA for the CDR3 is TGCAGTGCTAGACCCCCCCGGGGACTCCATGTGGAGCAGTTCTTC.

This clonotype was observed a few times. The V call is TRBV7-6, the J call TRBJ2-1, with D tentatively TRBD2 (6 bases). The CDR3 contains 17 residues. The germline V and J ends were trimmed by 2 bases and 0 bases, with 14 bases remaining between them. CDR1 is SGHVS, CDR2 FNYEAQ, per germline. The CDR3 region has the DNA TGTGCCAGCAGCTTAAAGAGATTGGGGGGCTCCTACAATGAGCAGTTCTTC. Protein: CASSLKRLGGSYNEQFF.

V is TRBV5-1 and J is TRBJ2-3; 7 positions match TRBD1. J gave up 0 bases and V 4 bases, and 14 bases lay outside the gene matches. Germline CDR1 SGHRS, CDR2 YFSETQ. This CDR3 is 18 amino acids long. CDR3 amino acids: CASSLFLSTGTSTDTQYF. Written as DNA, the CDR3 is TGCGCCAGCAGCCTCTTCTTATCGACAGGGACCAGCACAGATACGCAGTATTTT.

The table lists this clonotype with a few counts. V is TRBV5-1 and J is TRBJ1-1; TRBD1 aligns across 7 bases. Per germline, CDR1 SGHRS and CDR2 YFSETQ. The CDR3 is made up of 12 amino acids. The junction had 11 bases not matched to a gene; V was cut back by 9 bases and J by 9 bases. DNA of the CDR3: TGCGCCACCCGGGACCCGGGACAGCAAGCTTTCTTT. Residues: CATRDPGQQAFF.

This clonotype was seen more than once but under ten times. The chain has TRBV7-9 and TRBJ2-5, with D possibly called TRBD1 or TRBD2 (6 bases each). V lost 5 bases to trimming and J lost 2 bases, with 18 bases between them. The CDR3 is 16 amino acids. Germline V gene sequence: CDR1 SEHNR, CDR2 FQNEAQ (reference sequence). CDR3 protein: CASSPTTGAGQETQYF. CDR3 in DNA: TGTGCCAGCAGCCCCACGACGGGGGCAGGTCAAGAGACCCAGTACTTC.

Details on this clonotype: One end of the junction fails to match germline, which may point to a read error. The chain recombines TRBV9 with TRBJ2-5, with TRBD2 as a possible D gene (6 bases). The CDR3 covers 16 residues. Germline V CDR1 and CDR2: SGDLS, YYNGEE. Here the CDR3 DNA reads TGTGCCAGCAGCGCCCCGGGGGTCCGTGGAAAAGAGGCCCAGTACTTC. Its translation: CASSAPGVRGKEAQYF.

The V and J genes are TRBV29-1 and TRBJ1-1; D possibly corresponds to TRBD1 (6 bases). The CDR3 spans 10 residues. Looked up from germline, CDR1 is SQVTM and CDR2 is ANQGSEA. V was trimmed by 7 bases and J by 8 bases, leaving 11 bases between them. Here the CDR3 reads CSGRQVEAFF. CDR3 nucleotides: TGCAGCGGCCGACAGGTAGAAGCTTTCTTT.

The CDR3 DNA follows: TGTGCCAGCAGCTCCTGGGGGGACGGCCAATACGAGCAGTACTTC. It specifies CASSSWGDGQYEQYF. The chain uses TRBV9 and TRBJ2-7; weak D call: TRBD2 (6 bases). In germline, CDR1 is SGDLS, CDR2 YYNGEE. The CDR3 runs 15 residues. V dropped 4 bases and J dropped 4 bases, with 18 bases sitting between them. The full variable domain, completed using reference TRBV9 and TRBJ2-7, is DSGVTQTPKHLITATGQRVTLRCSPRSGDLSVYWYQQSLDQGLQFLIQYYNGEERAKGNILERFSAQQFPDLHSELNLSSLELGDSALYFCASSSWGDGQYEQYFGPGTRLTVT.

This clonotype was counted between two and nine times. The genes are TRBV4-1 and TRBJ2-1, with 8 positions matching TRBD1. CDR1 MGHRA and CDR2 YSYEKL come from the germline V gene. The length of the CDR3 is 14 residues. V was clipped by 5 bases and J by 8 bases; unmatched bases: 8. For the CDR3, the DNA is TGCGCCAGCAGCTACTCGGGGACAGGAGATGAGCAGTTCTTC. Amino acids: CASSYSGTGDEQFF.

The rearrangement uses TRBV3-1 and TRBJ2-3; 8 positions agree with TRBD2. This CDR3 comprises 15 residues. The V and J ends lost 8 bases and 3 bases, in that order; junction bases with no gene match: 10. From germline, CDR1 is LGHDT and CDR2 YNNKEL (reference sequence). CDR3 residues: CASGRIAGSTDTQYF. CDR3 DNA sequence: TGTGCCAGCGGTCGTATAGCGGGGAGTACAGATACGCAGTATTTT.

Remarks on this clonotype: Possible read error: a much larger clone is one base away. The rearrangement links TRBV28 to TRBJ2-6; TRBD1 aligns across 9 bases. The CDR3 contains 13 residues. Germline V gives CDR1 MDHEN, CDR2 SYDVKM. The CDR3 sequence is CAGQGSGANALTF. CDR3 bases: TGTGCCGGACAGGGGTCTGGGGCCAACGCCCTGACTTTC. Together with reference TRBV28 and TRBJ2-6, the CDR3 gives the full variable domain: DVKVTQSSRYLVKRTGEKVFLECVQDMDHENMFWYRQDPGLGLRLIYFSYDVKMKEKGDIPEGYSVSREKKERFSLILESASTNQTSMYLCAGQGSGANALTFGAGSRLTVL.

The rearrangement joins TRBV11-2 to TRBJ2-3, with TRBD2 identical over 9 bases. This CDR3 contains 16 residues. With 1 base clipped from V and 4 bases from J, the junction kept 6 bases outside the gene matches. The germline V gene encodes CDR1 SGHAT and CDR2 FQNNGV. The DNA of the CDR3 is TGTGCCAGCAGCTTAGCCCTTGCGGGGGGGCCAGATACGCAGTATTTT. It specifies CASSLALAGGPDTQYF.

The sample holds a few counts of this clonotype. As DNA, the CDR3 is TGTGCCAGCAACTTCGCACAGGGCCAGGAGCAGTTCTTC. Its translation: CASNFAQGQEQFF. This sequence joins TRBV6-5 and TRBJ2-1; D is perhaps TRBD1 (6 bases). The CDR3 is made up of 13 amino acids. Germline lookup yields CDR1 MNHEY and CDR2 SVGAGI. V was trimmed by 7 bases and J by 10 bases, leaving 17 bases between them.

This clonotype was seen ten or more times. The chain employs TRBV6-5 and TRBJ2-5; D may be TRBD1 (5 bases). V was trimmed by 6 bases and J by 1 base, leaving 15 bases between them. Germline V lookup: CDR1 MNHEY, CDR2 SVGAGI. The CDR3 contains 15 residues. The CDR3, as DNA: TGTGCCAGCAGCCGGAACAGGATGCGCCAAGAGACCCAGTACTTC. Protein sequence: CASSRNRMRQETQYF.

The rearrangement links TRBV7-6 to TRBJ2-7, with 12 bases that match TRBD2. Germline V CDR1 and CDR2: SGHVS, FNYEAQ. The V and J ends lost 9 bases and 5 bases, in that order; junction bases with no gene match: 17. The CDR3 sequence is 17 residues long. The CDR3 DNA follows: TGTGCCAGTACCCTTTATGGGTCTAGCGGGGGGGCCCACGAGCAGTACTTC. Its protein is CASTLYGSSGGAHEQYF.

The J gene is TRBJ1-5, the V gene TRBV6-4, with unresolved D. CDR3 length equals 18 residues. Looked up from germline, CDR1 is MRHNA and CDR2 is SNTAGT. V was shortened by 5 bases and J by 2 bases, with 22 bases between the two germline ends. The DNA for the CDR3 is TGTGCCAGCAGTCTAGGTGCGCGTAAATTACATCGCAATCAGCCCCAGCATTTT. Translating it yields CASSLGARKLHRNQPQHF.

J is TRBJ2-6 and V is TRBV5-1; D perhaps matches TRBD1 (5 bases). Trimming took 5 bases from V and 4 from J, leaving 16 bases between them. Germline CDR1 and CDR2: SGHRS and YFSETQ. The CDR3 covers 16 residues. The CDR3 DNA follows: TGCGCCAGCAGGTTAATAGGCAGGGCCGGGGCCAACGTCCTGACTTTC. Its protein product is CASRLIGRAGANVLTF.

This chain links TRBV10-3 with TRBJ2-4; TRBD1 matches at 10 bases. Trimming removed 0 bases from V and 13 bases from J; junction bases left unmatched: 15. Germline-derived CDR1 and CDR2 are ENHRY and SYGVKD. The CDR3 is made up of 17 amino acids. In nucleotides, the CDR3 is TGTGCCATCAGTGAGTCTCCGGGACAGGGGACCTTGGGGGAGCAGTACTTC. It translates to CAISESPGQGTLGEQYF.

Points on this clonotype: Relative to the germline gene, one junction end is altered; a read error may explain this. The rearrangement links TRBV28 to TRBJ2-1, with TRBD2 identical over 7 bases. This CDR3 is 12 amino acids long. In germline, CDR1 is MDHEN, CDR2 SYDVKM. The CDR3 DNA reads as TGTGCCAGCAGCCTACGCCGGGGGGAGCCGTTCTTC. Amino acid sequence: CASSLRRGEPFF.

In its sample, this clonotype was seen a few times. CDR3 nucleotides: TGCGCCAGCAGCCCATCTCGACAGGGAGGTCAGCAGTACTTC. Its protein is CASSPSRQGGQQYF. V and J are TRBV4-1 and TRBJ2-5; D is perhaps TRBD1 (7 bases). CDR1 MGHRA and CDR2 YSYEKL come from the germline V gene. CDR3 length equals 14 residues. V lost 4 bases and J 11 bases, leaving 20 bases between the germline ends.

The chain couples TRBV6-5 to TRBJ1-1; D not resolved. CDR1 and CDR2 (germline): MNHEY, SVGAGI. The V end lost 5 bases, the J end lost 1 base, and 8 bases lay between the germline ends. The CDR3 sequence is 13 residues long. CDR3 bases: TGTGCCAGCAGTATATTGGGGAACACTGAAGCTTTCTTT. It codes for CASSILGNTEAFF.

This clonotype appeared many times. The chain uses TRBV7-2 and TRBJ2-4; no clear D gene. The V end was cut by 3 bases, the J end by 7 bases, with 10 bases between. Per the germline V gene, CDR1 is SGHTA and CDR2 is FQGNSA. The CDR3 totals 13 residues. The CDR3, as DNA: TGTGCCAGCAGCTTGGCGGTTATTAACATTCAGTACTTC. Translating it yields CASSLAVINIQYF.

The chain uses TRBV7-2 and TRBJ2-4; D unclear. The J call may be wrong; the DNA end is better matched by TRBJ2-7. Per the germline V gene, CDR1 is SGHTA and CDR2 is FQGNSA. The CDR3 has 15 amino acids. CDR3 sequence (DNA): TGTGCCAGCAGCTTAGGTCCACCCCGAAGAAACGAGCAGTACTTC. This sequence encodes CASSLGPPRRNEQYF.

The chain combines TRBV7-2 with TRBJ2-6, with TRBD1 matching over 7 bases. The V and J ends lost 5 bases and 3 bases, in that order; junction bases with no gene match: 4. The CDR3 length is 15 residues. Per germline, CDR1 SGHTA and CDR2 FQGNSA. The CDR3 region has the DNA TGTGCCAGCAGCCCCGGGACAGTTGGGGCCAACGTCCTGACTTTC. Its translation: CASSPGTVGANVLTF.

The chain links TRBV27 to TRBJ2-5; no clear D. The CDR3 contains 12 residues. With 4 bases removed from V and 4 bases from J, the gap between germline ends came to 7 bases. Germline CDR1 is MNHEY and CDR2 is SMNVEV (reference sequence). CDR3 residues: CASSWDGETQYF. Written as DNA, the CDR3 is TGTGCCAGCAGTTGGGATGGAGAGACCCAGTACTTC.

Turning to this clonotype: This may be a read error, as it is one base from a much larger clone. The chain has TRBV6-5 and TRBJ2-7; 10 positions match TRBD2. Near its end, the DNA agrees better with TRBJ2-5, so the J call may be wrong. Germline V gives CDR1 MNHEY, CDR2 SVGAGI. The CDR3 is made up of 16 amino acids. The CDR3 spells CASNRTSRTSGETQYF. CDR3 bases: TGTGCCAGCAACCGAACCTCCCGGACTAGCGGAGAGACCCAGTACTTC.

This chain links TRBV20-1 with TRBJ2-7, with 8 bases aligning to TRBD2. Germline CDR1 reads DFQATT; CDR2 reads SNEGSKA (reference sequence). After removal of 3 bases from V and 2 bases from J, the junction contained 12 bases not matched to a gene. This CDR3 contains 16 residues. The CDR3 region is CSASDGRGVSAYEQYF. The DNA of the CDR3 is TGCAGTGCTAGTGATGGGCGGGGGGTTTCAGCCTACGAGCAGTACTTC.

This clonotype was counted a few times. In DNA, the CDR3 is TGTGCCAGCAGTCAACAGGGGGCCGTTAATGAAAAACTGTTTTTT. The encoded protein is CASSQQGAVNEKLFF. The J gene is TRBJ1-4, the V gene TRBV12-3 or TRBV12-4; 9 positions agree with TRBD1. The junction had 5 bases not matched to a gene; V was cut back by 5 bases and J by 4 bases. The CDR3 has 15 residues.

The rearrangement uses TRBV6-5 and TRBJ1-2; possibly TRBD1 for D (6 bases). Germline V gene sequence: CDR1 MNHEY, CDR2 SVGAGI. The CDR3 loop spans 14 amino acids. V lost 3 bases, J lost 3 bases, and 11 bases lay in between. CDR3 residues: CASSYNRDHYGYTF. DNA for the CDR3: TGTGCCAGCAGTTATAACAGGGATCACTATGGCTACACCTTC.